Given below is one T cell receptor (beta chain) in context. Clones were sequenced by immunoSEQ multiplex PCR, and TCRdb holds only the in-frame ones, with some missing. Of around 120,000 clones in the sample, more than 75% were seen once. The data stem from a study of T cell responses to AZD1222 COVID-19 vaccine. The germline CDR1 and CDR2 sequences are KGHDR and SFDVKD. The CDR3 runs to 15 residues. V lost 4 bases and J lost 8; bases outside the gene matches: 4. The V and J genes are TRBV24-1 and TRBJ2-1, with 13 bases lining up with TRBD2. Sequencing used peripheral blood, obtained on day 0 of AZD1222 vaccination. The source of this sequence is an adult in good health. The CDR3 DNA reads TGTGCCACCAGTGACCCGGGGACTAGCGGGGATGAGCAGTTCTTC. Translated, it gives CATSDPGTSGDEQFF.